What follows are 20 T cell receptor beta chains derived from one specimen sequenced in a study of T-cell reconstitution after alpha-beta-depleted transplantation in children. Unique molecular identifiers were incorporated when the TCRbeta library was constructed. TCRdb re-called the PCR reads with MiXCR, one entry per CDR3 protein. The sample holds about 540,000 distinct CDR3 sequences, roughly 30% seen once. The material was PBMCs, obtained before TCRalphabeta/CD19-depleted stem cell transplant. The source is a boy younger than two with Wiskott-Aldrich syndrome, due to receive a stem cell transplant.

This sequence joins TRBV20-1 and TRBJ1-1; 9 bases fit TRBD1. J gave up 6 bases and V 4 bases, and 6 bases lay outside the gene matches. The CDR3 runs 13 residues. Germline V gives CDR1 DFQATT, CDR2 SNEGSKA (reference sequence). The DNA of the CDR3 is TGCAGTGCTAACAGGGGGCCTTCCCCTGAAGCTTTCTTT. Translation gives CSANRGPSPEAFF.

The CDR3 spells CASSLDRGKNGYTF. For the CDR3, the DNA is TGTGCCAGCAGCTTGGACAGGGGAAAAAATGGCTACACCTTC. The chain links TRBV5-5 to TRBJ1-2, with 7 bases identical to TRBD1. The V gene end was trimmed by 0 bases and the J gene end by 6 bases; junction bases not matched to a gene: 5. The CDR3 is 14 amino acids. Germline V gene data show CDR1 as SGHKS and CDR2 as YYEKEE (reference sequence).

This clonotype was observed a handful of times. V gene TRBV5-1 combines with J gene TRBJ2-1, with 10 positions matching TRBD2. The V segment lost 2 bases and the J segment 9 bases; nucleotides outside the gene matches: 5. CDR1 is SGHRS, CDR2 YFSETQ, per germline. This CDR3 is 14 amino acids long. The CDR3 protein is CASSFGLADSEQFF. For the CDR3, the DNA is TGCGCCAGCAGCTTCGGACTAGCGGACTCTGAGCAGTTCTTC.

This clonotype appeared a few times. This chain links TRBV5-1 with TRBJ2-1; 9 bases match TRBD2. This CDR3 region has 18 residues. Germline CDR1 is SGHRS and CDR2 is YFSETQ. Trimming at V came to 0 bases and at J to 7 bases, leaving 14 bases not matched to a gene. In nucleotides, the CDR3 is TGCGCCAGCAGCTTGGAGTCTAGACGGCGGGAGGGAATAAATGAGCAGTTCTTC. Its translation is CASSLESRRREGINEQFF.

This clonotype has just a few counts. The chain uses TRBV29-1 and TRBJ2-1; D is possibly TRBD1 (5 bases). The CDR3 sequence is 13 residues long. Trimming removed 4 bases at V and 6 bases at J, with 13 bases between. The germline V gene has CDR1 SQVTM and CDR2 ANQGSEA. In DNA form, the CDR3 reads TGCAGCGTTGCGCCAGGGAAGGTCAATGAGCAGTTCTTC. Amino acids: CSVAPGKVNEQFF.

V gene TRBV7-8 combines with J gene TRBJ2-7; 7 nucleotides match TRBD1. Per germline, CDR1 SGHVS and CDR2 FQNEAQ. With V trimmed by 2 bases and J by 1 base, 2 bases remained unmatched. CDR3 length: 14 amino acids. CDR3 sequence (DNA): TGTGCCAGCAGCTTACAGGGGGAATCCTACGAGCAGTACTTC. This gives the protein CASSLQGESYEQYF.

The chain combines TRBV7-9 with TRBJ2-1; no reliable D call. The CDR3 sequence is 16 residues long. V was clipped by 3 bases and J by 9 bases, with 21 bases between them. The V gene's germline CDR1 is SEHNR and CDR2 FQNEAQ (reference sequence). This chain's CDR3 is CASSFTTPIGRSEQFF. CDR3 nucleotide sequence: TGTGCCAGCAGCTTTACCACCCCTATAGGACGGTCTGAGCAGTTCTTC.

The chain joins TRBV6-5 to TRBJ2-3; 7 bases are a match to TRBD1. The CDR3 spans 15 residues. Germline V gives CDR1 MNHEY, CDR2 SVGAGI. V gave up 6 bases and J gave up 4 bases; unmatched junction bases: 10. CDR3 sequence: CASRYRGHMPDTQYF. The CDR3, as DNA: TGTGCCAGCAGATACAGGGGTCACATGCCAGATACGCAGTATTTT.

This chain joins TRBV20-1 and TRBJ2-1, with a tentative D call TRBD1 (5 bases). Germline CDR1 and CDR2: DFQATT and SNEGSKA (reference sequence). This CDR3 has 15 amino acids. Trimming removed 2 bases at V and 4 bases at J, with 15 bases between. Here the CDR3 DNA reads TGCAGTGCTAGACCCCATTTAGGGGTTTACAATGAGCAGTTCTTC. Translated: CSARPHLGVYNEQFF.

This clonotype was picked up a small number of times. The chain is built from TRBV5-6 and TRBJ2-1, with D unresolved. This CDR3 is 15 amino acids long. Trimming left V 1 base short and J 7 bases short, with 15 bases between. CDR1 and CDR2 from the germline V gene are SGHDT and YYEEEE. CDR3 residues: CASSLQISDQNEQFF. The CDR3 DNA reads as TGTGCCAGCAGCTTGCAAATTTCCGACCAGAATGAGCAGTTCTTC.

This clonotype appeared once. The chain has TRBV20-1 and TRBJ2-5, with TRBD1 matching over 7 bases. The V and J ends lost 5 bases and 5 bases, in that order; junction bases with no gene match: 17. The CDR3 runs to 16 residues. The germline CDR1 and CDR2 sequences are DFQATT and SNEGSKA (reference sequence). The CDR3: CSAARNRGPNGETQYF. The CDR3 DNA reads TGCAGTGCTGCCCGAAACAGGGGCCCCAACGGGGAGACCCAGTACTTC.

CDR3 coding DNA: TGTGCCAGCAGTCACCGGGACAGGTCTTCCTTTTACGAGCAGTACTTC. Amino acids: CASSHRDRSSFYEQYF. The chain uses TRBV27 and TRBJ2-7; 8 bases are shared with TRBD1. Per germline, CDR1 MNHEY and CDR2 SMNVEV (reference sequence). J was trimmed by 4 bases and V by 5 bases; bases with no gene match: 13. This CDR3 has 16 residues.

V usage is TRBV6-2 or TRBV6-3 and J usage is TRBJ2-1, with D perhaps matching TRBD1 or TRBD2 (5 bases each). Germline V gene data show CDR1 as MNHEY and CDR2 as SVGEGT. The CDR3 has 16 amino acids. Trimming took off 0 bases at V and 7 bases at J, with 16 bases between the two ends. The CDR3 here is CASSYSRGARLNEQFF. The CDR3 bases are TGTGCCAGCAGTTACTCTAGAGGGGCGCGTTTAAATGAGCAGTTCTTC.

This clonotype showed up just a few times. This chain links TRBV3-1 with TRBJ1-1; D possibly corresponds to TRBD1 (6 bases). V was cut by 1 base and J by 0 bases, with 15 bases left in between. Germline CDR1 LGHDT, CDR2 YNNKEL (reference sequence). The CDR3 is made up of 17 amino acids. CDR3 sequence reads: CASSQVRTGYMNTEAFF. In DNA form, the CDR3 reads TGTGCCAGCAGCCAAGTGAGAACAGGGTATATGAACACTGAAGCTTTCTTT.

The V call is TRBV20-1, the J call TRBJ1-2; D call uncertain. This CDR3 is built from 10 residues. CDR1 DFQATT and CDR2 SNEGSKA come from the germline V gene (reference sequence). V lost 0 bases and J 14 bases, leaving 10 bases between the germline ends. The CDR3 nucleotides read TGCAGTGCTAGAGATCTTCGTTTGACCTTC. Its translation: CSARDLRLTF.

This clonotype was counted between two and nine times. V and J are TRBV5-1 and TRBJ2-2; D gene uncertain. Germline CDR1 SGHRS, CDR2 YFSETQ. The CDR3 is made up of 13 amino acids. V lost 4 bases and J lost 8, with 12 bases in between. This CDR3 is CASSVGGGGELFF. The CDR3 coding sequence is TGCGCCAGCAGCGTTGGTGGCGGAGGGGAGCTGTTTTTT. The whole variable domain, filled in from reference TRBV5-1 and TRBJ2-2, reads KAGVTQTPRYLIKTRGQQVTLSCSPISGHRSVSWYQQTPGQGLQFLFEYFSETQRNKGNFPGRFSGRQFSNSRSEMNVSTLELGDSALYLCASSVGGGGELFFGEGSRLTVL.

This chain links TRBV28 with TRBJ2-3; no clear D. The CDR3 spans 11 residues. Germline V lookup: CDR1 MDHEN, CDR2 SYDVKM. V was cut by 7 bases and J by 1 base, with 3 bases left in between. The CDR3 DNA is TGTGCCAGCACGGGCACAGATACGCAGTATTTT. Protein product: CASTGTDTQYF.

The chain has TRBV7-9 and TRBJ2-7; 8 nucleotides agree with TRBD1. In germline, CDR1 is SEHNR, CDR2 FQNEAQ (reference sequence). Unmatched junction bases numbered 5, after V lost 5 bases and J lost 2 bases. CDR3 size: 14 residues. CDR3 nucleotide sequence: TGTGCCAGCAGCCCCCCAGGGGGCCCCTACGAGCAGTACTTC. Translation: CASSPPGGPYEQYF.

The CDR3 DNA reads TGCAGTGCAACGAACCCGACTAGCGGCTCCTACGAGCAGTACTTC. This sequence encodes CSATNPTSGSYEQYF. The chain recombines TRBV20-1 with TRBJ2-7; 9 nucleotides align to TRBD2. V was pared by 6 bases and J by 0 bases, with 9 bases of the junction left unmatched. The CDR3 sequence is 15 residues long. The V gene's germline CDR1 is DFQATT and CDR2 SNEGSKA (reference sequence).

The chain is built from TRBV6-1 and TRBJ2-1, with 9 bases that match TRBD2. CDR1 and CDR2 from the germline V gene are MNHNS and SASEGT. Losses at the gene ends were 8 bases for V and 4 bases for J; bases not matched to a gene: 6. The CDR3 is 14 amino acids. CDR3 amino acids: CASRRLAGYNEQFF. CDR3 coding DNA: TGTGCCAGCCGCCGGCTAGCGGGGTACAATGAGCAGTTCTTC.